The 28 T cell receptor beta chains presented below share a single source sample, sequenced in a study of OX40 agonist ivuxolimab in advanced cancers. Sequencing used immunoSEQ multiplex PCR; TCRdb keeps in-frame clones, though not all of them. The table has approximately 52,000 clones, about 83% seen once. Source: CD4+ or CD8+ T cells sorted from blood, taken in a trial of the OX40 agonist ivuxolimab. The receptor source for this set is an adult with an advanced solid tumor such as melanoma, head and neck, liver or kidney cancer.

V is TRBV7-9 and J is TRBJ1-5, with a tentative D call TRBD1 (5 bases). Per germline, CDR1 SEHNR and CDR2 FQNEAQ (reference sequence). The CDR3 consists of 16 residues. V was clipped by 4 bases and J by 4 bases, with 17 bases between them. CDR3 sequence (DNA): TGTGCCAGCAGCTCGGGGACCACGACTGGGAATCAGCCCCAGCATTTT. Translation: CASSSGTTTGNQPQHF.

This clone was counted only a few times. V gene TRBV4-2 combines with J gene TRBJ2-3, with TRBD2 matching over 7 bases. Losses at the gene ends were 0 bases for V and 8 bases for J; bases not matched to a gene: 11. CDR1 and CDR2 (germline): LGHNA, YNFKEQ. The CDR3 is made up of 16 amino acids. CDR3 residues: CASSQELGLLYGTQYF. In DNA, the CDR3 is TGTGCCAGCAGCCAAGAATTGGGACTATTGTATGGTACGCAGTATTTT.

The CDR3 spells CASSLGMGVRGRNTEAFF. The CDR3 region has the DNA TGTGCCAGCAGCTTAGGCATGGGGGTTAGAGGTCGAAACACTGAAGCTTTCTTT. The genes are TRBV7-9 and TRBJ1-1; a possible D gene is TRBD1 (5 bases). Trimming stripped 1 base from V and 2 bases from J, with 20 bases between. Germline V gene data show CDR1 as SEHNR and CDR2 as FQNEAQ (reference sequence). This CDR3 is 18 amino acids long. Looking up the rest from reference TRBV7-9 and TRBJ1-1 gives the full variable domain: DTGVSQNPRHKITKRGQNVTFRCDPISEHNRLYWYRQTLGQGPEFLTYFQNEAQLEKSRLLSDRFSAERPKGSFSTLEIQRTEQGDSAMYLCASSLGMGVRGRNTEAFFGQGTRLTVV.

The chain joins TRBV10-3 to TRBJ2-7, with TRBD1 matching 10 bases. The V gene's germline CDR1 is ENHRY and CDR2 SYGVKD. The CDR3 covers 13 residues. Trimming removed 11 bases from V and 6 bases from J; junction bases left unmatched: 10. The CDR3 reads CALRGTGAGEQYF. Here the CDR3 DNA reads TGTGCCCTGAGAGGGACAGGGGCTGGCGAGCAGTACTTC.

The chain employs TRBV19 and TRBJ2-4, with 9 bases matching TRBD2. V trimming: 0 bases; J trimming: 6 bases; junction bases outside the gene matches: 3. The CDR3 contains 15 residues. From germline, CDR1 is LNHDA and CDR2 SQIVND (reference sequence). The CDR3 loop reads CASSIERGGRNIQYF. For the CDR3, the DNA is TGTGCCAGTAGTATAGAGCGGGGGGGCCGAAACATTCAGTACTTC.

The genes are TRBV11-2 and TRBJ1-3; D not resolved. The V and J ends lost 5 bases and 0 bases respectively, with 14 bases between them. Germline values: CDR1 SGHAT, CDR2 FQNNGV. The CDR3 spans 16 residues. The CDR3 sequence is CASSPTSGSSGNTIYF. In DNA, the CDR3 is TGTGCCAGCAGCCCAACCTCAGGCTCCTCTGGAAACACCATATATTTT.

The rearrangement joins TRBV29-1 to TRBJ1-2, with 8 nucleotides matching TRBD1. The germline gives CDR1 SQVTM, CDR2 ANQGSEA. The CDR3 extends over 16 amino acids. The V gene end was trimmed by 3 bases and the J gene end by 6 bases; junction bases not matched to a gene: 15. The CDR3 nucleotides read TGCAGCGTTGAGAGAAACAGGGGGATCTTAAGTAATGGCTACACCTTC. It specifies CSVERNRGILSNGYTF.

The chain links TRBV7-8 to TRBJ2-5; 7 nucleotides align to TRBD1. This CDR3 region has 15 residues. Germline V gene data show CDR1 as SGHVS and CDR2 as FQNEAQ. The V segment lost 1 base and the J segment 5 bases; nucleotides outside the gene matches: 7. The CDR3 is CASSLVSGGRETQYF. Written as DNA, the CDR3 is TGTGCCAGCAGCTTAGTTTCAGGGGGTAGGGAGACCCAGTACTTC.

V and J are TRBV19 and TRBJ1-5; D may be TRBD1 (5 bases). V lost 1 base, J lost 6 bases, and 13 bases lay in between. CDR3 length equals 15 residues. The V gene's germline CDR1 is LNHDA and CDR2 SQIVND (reference sequence). The CDR3 loop reads CASSIAGRSLQPQHF. CDR3 bases: TGTGCCAGTAGTATAGCAGGGAGATCTCTTCAGCCCCAGCATTTT.

Only a few counts were recorded for this clone. This chain uses TRBV7-2 with TRBJ2-7; 9 bases are a match to TRBD1. The CDR3 consists of 14 residues. Germline CDR1 and CDR2: SGHTA and FQGNSA. Trimming removed 4 bases from V and 7 bases from J; junction bases left unmatched: 8. In DNA form, the CDR3 reads TGTGCCAGCAGCTCATGGACAGGGGCGTTGGAGCAGTACTTC. Protein product: CASSSWTGALEQYF.

The chain has TRBV5-4 and TRBJ2-1; D is undetermined. CDR3 length: 14 residues. V shed 0 bases and J shed 5 bases, with 9 bases lying between them. Looked up from germline, CDR1 is SGHNT and CDR2 is YYREEE (reference sequence). CDR3 protein: CASSLGRINNEQFF. CDR3 coding DNA: TGTGCCAGCAGCTTGGGGCGGATCAACAATGAGCAGTTCTTC.

This sequence joins TRBV27 and TRBJ1-2, with D perhaps matching TRBD1 (5 bases). Trimming took off 4 bases at V and 1 base at J, with 10 bases between the two ends. The CDR3 loop spans 14 amino acids. CDR1 MNHEY and CDR2 SMNVEV come from the germline V gene (reference sequence). CDR3 sequence: CASSSRGGNYGYTF. CDR3 DNA sequence: TGTGCCAGCAGTTCAAGGGGAGGTAACTATGGCTACACCTTC.

The chain carries TRBV7-2 and TRBJ2-1; D not resolved. Germline-derived CDR1 and CDR2 are SGHTA and FQGNSA. This CDR3 comprises 16 residues. V gave up 0 bases and J gave up 2 bases, with 11 bases separating them. The CDR3 DNA follows: TGTGCCAGCAGCTTAGCCTCCCCAGGACCCTACAATGAGCAGTTCTTC. This codes for CASSLASPGPYNEQFF. Based on the CDR3 plus reference TRBV7-2 and TRBJ2-1, the full variable domain is GAGVSQSPSNKVTEKGKDVELRCDPISGHTALYWYRQSLGQGLEFLIYFQGNSAPDKSGLPSDRFSAERTGGSVSTLTIQRTQQEDSAVYLCASSLASPGPYNEQFFGPGTRLTVL.

The chain employs TRBV19 and TRBJ1-6; 9 bases align to TRBD1. CDR1 is LNHDA, CDR2 SQIVND, per germline (reference sequence). V lost 9 bases, J lost 5 bases, and 8 bases stayed unmatched. The CDR3 sequence is 15 residues long. The CDR3 sequence: CASRARDRDNSPLHF. DNA for the CDR3: TGTGCCAGCCGCGCACGGGACAGGGATAATTCACCCCTCCACTTT.

The rearrangement links TRBV19 to TRBJ2-1; possible D gene TRBD2, 6 bases. Per the germline V gene, CDR1 is LNHDA and CDR2 is SQIVND (reference sequence). V was shortened by 5 bases and J by 9 bases, with 17 bases between the two germline ends. This CDR3 has 14 amino acids. CDR3 amino acids: CASSFGTPRGEQFF. The CDR3 DNA reads as TGTGCCAGTAGTTTCGGGACTCCCCGCGGTGAGCAGTTCTTC.

This chain links TRBV19 with TRBJ2-5; tentative D call: TRBD2 (6 bases). Per the germline V gene, CDR1 is LNHDA and CDR2 is SQIVND (reference sequence). This CDR3 has 15 amino acids. V was shortened by 3 bases and J by 2 bases, with 13 bases between the two germline ends. The chain's CDR3 is CASSIIPGEQETQYF. The CDR3 DNA is TGTGCCAGTAGTATTATACCGGGGGAGCAAGAGACCCAGTACTTC.

The chain carries TRBV11-2 and TRBJ1-4; D gene ambiguous. Trimming shortened V by 2 bases and J by 4 bases, and 11 bases separated the two germline ends. Per the germline V gene, CDR1 is SGHAT and CDR2 is FQNNGV. The CDR3 is made up of 15 amino acids. The CDR3 DNA reads TGTGCCAGCAGCTTAAATGGAGGGAGTAATGAAAAACTGTTTTTT. Translation gives CASSLNGGSNEKLFF.

This chain connects TRBV19 to TRBJ2-3, with a weak D call TRBD2 (5 bases). This CDR3 has 14 residues. With 9 bases removed from V and 2 bases from J, the gap between germline ends came to 15 bases. CDR1 and CDR2 from the germline V gene are LNHDA and SQIVND (reference sequence). DNA for the CDR3: TGTGCCAGCAGCCAATCGGGGTTCACAGATACGCAGTATTTT. Amino acids: CASSQSGFTDTQYF.

The chain is built from TRBV29-1 and TRBJ2-5, with 7 bases that match TRBD2. With 6 bases clipped from V and 2 bases from J, the junction kept 3 bases outside the gene matches. Germline V gene sequence: CDR1 SQVTM, CDR2 ANQGSEA. The CDR3 is made up of 12 amino acids. CDR3 amino acids: CSVTSPQETQYF. In nucleotides, the CDR3 is TGCAGCGTGACTAGCCCTCAAGAGACCCAGTACTTC. The entire variable domain, with the rest obtained from reference TRBV29-1 and TRBJ2-5, is as follows: SAVISQKPSRDICQRGTSLTIQCQVDSQVTMMFWYRQQPGQSLTLIATANQGSEATYESGFVIDKFPISRPNLTFSTLTVSNMSPEDSSIYLCSVTSPQETQYFGPGTRLLVL.

The rearrangement uses TRBV10-1 and TRBJ1-2; perhaps TRBD1 as D (5 bases). The CDR3 runs 13 residues. The germline V gene encodes CDR1 WNHNN and CDR2 SYGVQD (reference sequence). Trimming removed 0 bases from V and 8 bases from J, with 10 bases in between. In DNA, the CDR3 is TGCGCCAGCAGTGAGTCCCAGGGTTACGGCTACACCTTC. Amino acids: CASSESQGYGYTF.

The chain joins TRBV2 to TRBJ2-5; the D gene is possibly TRBD2 (6 bases). The CDR3 runs to 14 residues. V shed 11 bases and J shed 4 bases, with 20 bases lying between them. The germline gives CDR1 SNHLY, CDR2 FYNNEI. The CDR3 DNA is TGTGCCGGCTGGGAAAGAGGAGGGTCAGAGACCCAGTACTTC. It is translated as CAGWERGGSETQYF.

The chain couples TRBV6-5 to TRBJ1-4; 9 bases line up with TRBD1. CDR1 and CDR2 (germline): MNHEY, SVGAGI. This CDR3 has 15 residues. The V and J ends lost 6 bases and 11 bases, in that order; junction bases with no gene match: 13. The CDR3 protein is CASSAGDRALGKLFF. The DNA of the CDR3 is TGTGCCAGCAGCGCCGGGGACAGGGCCCTGGGGAAACTGTTTTTT.

This sequence joins TRBV18 and TRBJ1-3; D may be TRBD1 (5 bases). Germline lookup yields CDR1 KGHSH and CDR2 LQKENI. V lost 0 bases and J lost 6, with 9 bases in between. The CDR3 sequence is 14 residues long. The DNA of the CDR3 is TGTGCCAGCTCACCACCGTCAGGGCCAAACACCATATATTTT. Translation gives CASSPPSGPNTIYF.

The chain combines TRBV5-5 with TRBJ1-2; TRBD1 matches at 7 bases. Unmatched junction bases numbered 9, after V lost 4 bases and J lost 0 bases. The CDR3 runs 16 residues. The V gene's germline CDR1 is SGHKS and CDR2 YYEKEE (reference sequence). The CDR3 region is CASSAYRDRANYGYTF. CDR3 sequence (DNA): TGTGCCAGCAGCGCCTACCGGGACAGAGCTAACTATGGCTACACCTTC. The full variable domain, rest sourced from reference TRBV5-5 and TRBJ1-2, is DAGVTQSPTHLIKTRGQQVTLRCSPISGHKSVSWYQQVLGQGPQFIFQYYEKEERGRGNFPDRFSARQFPNYSSELNVNALLLGDSALYLCASSAYRDRANYGYTFGSGTRLTVV.

V gene TRBV5-1 combines with J gene TRBJ2-7; the D gene is possibly TRBD1 (5 bases). Germline CDR1 SGHRS, CDR2 YFSETQ. This CDR3 region has 15 residues. V was shortened by 4 bases and J by 3 bases, with 17 bases between the two germline ends. The CDR3 nucleotides are TGCGCCAGCAGCGCCGTGGACACCCAGTTCTACGAGCAGTACTTC. It yields the protein CASSAVDTQFYEQYF.

The rearrangement uses TRBV5-4 and TRBJ2-3; tentative D call: TRBD1 (6 bases). V gave up 1 base and J gave up 5 bases, with 8 bases separating them. Germline V CDR1 and CDR2: SGHNT, YYREEE (reference sequence). This CDR3 is 13 amino acids long. The CDR3 region is CASSLTGLDTQYF. CDR3 sequence (DNA): TGTGCCAGCAGCTTGACAGGGTTAGATACGCAGTATTTT.

The chain links TRBV5-1 to TRBJ2-7; D is perhaps TRBD1 (6 bases). The germline V gene encodes CDR1 SGHRS and CDR2 YFSETQ. The CDR3 totals 15 residues. Trimming took 3 bases from V and 2 from J, leaving 15 bases between them. CDR3 amino acids: CASSSLGEGAYEQYF. The CDR3 coding sequence is TGCGCCAGCAGCTCCCTTGGCGAGGGGGCCTACGAGCAGTACTTC.

This chain uses TRBV14 with TRBJ2-7; no clear D gene. Germline CDR1 SGHDN, CDR2 FVKESK. The ends were cut back, 3 bases at V and 2 bases at J, with 11 bases in the middle. This CDR3 contains 14 residues. The CDR3 region is CASSQRGGTYEQYF. The CDR3 nucleotides are TGTGCCAGCAGCCAGCGAGGCGGAACCTACGAGCAGTACTTC.